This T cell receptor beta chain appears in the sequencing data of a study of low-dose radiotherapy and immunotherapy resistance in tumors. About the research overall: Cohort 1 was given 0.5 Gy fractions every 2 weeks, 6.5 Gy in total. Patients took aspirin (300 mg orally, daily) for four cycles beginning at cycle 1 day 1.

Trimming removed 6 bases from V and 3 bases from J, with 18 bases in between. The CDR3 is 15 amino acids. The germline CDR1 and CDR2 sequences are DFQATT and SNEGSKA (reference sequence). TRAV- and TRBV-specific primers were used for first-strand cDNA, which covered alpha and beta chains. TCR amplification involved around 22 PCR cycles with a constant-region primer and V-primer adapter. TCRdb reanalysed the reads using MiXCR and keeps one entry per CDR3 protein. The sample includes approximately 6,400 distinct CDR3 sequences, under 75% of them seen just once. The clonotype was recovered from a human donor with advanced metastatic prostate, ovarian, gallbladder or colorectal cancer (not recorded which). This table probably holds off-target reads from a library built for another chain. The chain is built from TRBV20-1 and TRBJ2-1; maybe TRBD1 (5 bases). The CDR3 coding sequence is TGCAGTGCCATCCCTCTAGGGGCGTTCTACAATGAGCAGTTCTTC. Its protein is CSAIPLGAFYNEQFF.